Given below is one T cell receptor (beta chain) in context. Its antigen is undetermined. Together with CD45RO+ cells, CCR7-negative CD45RA+ TemRA cells were included in CD8 memory. This sample is part of a study of shared clonotypes between healthy human individuals. Study-level information: The study used three CD4 naive, three CD4 memory, two CD8 naive and one CD8 memory plate per donor. The study's findings and limits: Few donors limited the genetic and exposure-history diversity represented. Naive subsets generally exceeded memory subsets in estimated richness.

V gave up 2 bases and J gave up 3 bases; unmatched junction bases: 9. This CDR3 spans 17 amino acids. Germline V gene sequence: CDR1 LNHDA, CDR2 SQIVND (reference sequence). Repertoires were generated with immunoSEQ multiplex PCR, while TCRdb's copy carries only in-frame clones and drops some. The sample carries approximately 320,000 clones, roughly 87% recorded once. Input material: memory CD8+ T cells sorted from blood. The subset is: CD45RO+ cells pooled with CCR7-negative TemRA cells. The chain is built from TRBV19 and TRBJ2-4; TRBD1 matches 8 bases. The clonotype originates from a man between 18 and 35 years old in good health. This chain's CDR3 is CASSIWSTGVVKNIQYF. The CDR3 bases are TGTGCCAGTAGTATATGGTCGACAGGGGTCGTCAAAAACATTCAGTACTTC.